Each of the 3 T cell receptor beta chains below was sequenced from the same sample in a study of beta chain features in type 1 diabetes. TCRB transcripts that were expressed got sequenced, as all of the isolated RNA had been reverse transcribed. Sequencing was performed with immunoSEQ multiplex PCR; in TCRdb, only in-frame clones are kept and a portion is missing. The sample contains about 360,000 clones, over 9.5% of which appear only once. Sequencing was carried out using naive CD4+ T cells from blood. These receptors were obtained from a man between 18 and 35 years old in good health.

The chain uses TRBV19 and TRBJ2-3; 9 bases map to TRBD1. The CDR3 totals 16 residues. Looked up from germline, CDR1 is LNHDA and CDR2 is SQIVND (reference sequence). J gave up 2 bases and V 3 bases, and 6 bases lay outside the gene matches. The CDR3 bases are TGTGCCAGTAGTATCAACAGGGGGCTATACACAGATACGCAGTATTTT. This gives the protein CASSINRGLYTDTQYF.

The gene calls are TRBV6-5 and TRBJ2-1; the D is unclear. The CDR3 is 14 amino acids. V was shortened by 7 bases and J by 0 bases, with 10 bases between the two germline ends. Germline V gene data show CDR1 as MNHEY and CDR2 as SVGAGI. The CDR3 DNA follows: TGTGCCAGCAATCTCCGGAGCTCCTACAATGAGCAGTTCTTC. Protein: CASNLRSSYNEQFF.

CDR3 sequence: CASSDLDRYNQPQHF. The CDR3 region has the DNA TGTGCCAGCAGTGATCTAGACAGATACAATCAGCCCCAGCATTTT. The chain couples TRBV6-1 to TRBJ1-5, with a weak D call TRBD1 (5 bases). There are 15 residues in the CDR3. Trimming left V 3 bases short and J 3 bases short, with 12 bases between. CDR1 and CDR2 from the germline V gene are MNHNS and SASEGT.